This T cell receptor beta chain was recovered during a study of blood T cell repertoires in COVID-19. Study-level background: Donors in the United States, Italy and Spain gave samples during acute or convalescent COVID-19. PBMCs, B-cell-depleted T cells, or T cells provided the cDNA or gDNA that made up the material.

As handled by the study authors: Reference gene primer amplification in the assay estimated nucleated cell counts. Some clones are missing from TCRdb's copy, which holds only in-frame ones; the method was immunoSEQ multiplex PCR. V and J calls and clone size are those listed in that table; D and trimming were worked out from the DNA. The sample includes over 250,000 clones, around nine tenths of them seen just once. This clone was detected only a few times. This specimen includes other DNA sequences encoding the same CDR3. Seattle patient enrollment occurred during active infection, with longitudinal follow-up thereafter. Sequenced: peripheral blood. This receptor was identified in a woman between 65 and 79 years old with COVID-19, enrolled during active disease.

CDR3 residues: CASSLAGYGNTIYF. DNA of the CDR3: TGCGCCAGCAGCTTGGCAGGGTACGGAAACACCATATATTTT. The V gene is TRBV5-1, the J gene TRBJ1-3; a weak D match, TRBD1 (5 bases). The CDR3 totals 14 residues. V lost 0 bases and J 4 bases, leaving 8 bases between the germline ends. Germline V gene lookup returns CDR1 SGHRS and CDR2 YFSETQ. Using reference TRBV5-1 and TRBJ1-3 for the parts outside the CDR3, the full variable domain is KAGVTQTPRYLIKTRGQQVTLSCSPISGHRSVSWYQQTPGQGLQFLFEYFSETQRNKGNFPGRFSGRQFSNSRSEMNVSTLELGDSALYLCASSLAGYGNTIYFGEGSWLTVV.